This T cell receptor beta chain was captured in a study of human T cells and chemical hapten exposure. Whole-study context: Sensitization was performed using 2% DPC on an approximately 2 cm by approximately 2 cm upper inner arm skin site. Minor volume differences among pooled libraries chiefly drove per-sample TCR yield variation.

The CDR3 spans 11 residues. Germline loops: CDR1 ENHRY, CDR2 SYGVKD. Trimming shortened V by 3 bases and J by 9 bases, and 8 bases separated the two germline ends. In the study's own analysis: Sample TCR totals centred on a median of approximately 95,000, ranging about 23,224 to 690,600. MiXCR, applied by TCRdb to the RACE reads, yields one record per CDR3 protein. These V and J calls rely on TCRdb rather than the paper's analysis. The sample lists a few hundred thousand distinct CDR3 sequences; under 6.5% were seen once. Time point reported: patch test 2, 6 weeks after DPC sensitization. Regarding treatment: therapeutic diphenylcyclopropenone sensitization with weekly scalp DPC. Researchers sampled blood before each patch test went on. Comment on this clonotype: This could be a read error, since a much larger clone is one nucleotide away.

The sequence derives from a woman aged 18 to 35 with alopecia areata. Some clones in this sample may be carry-over from other donors' samples. The sequences come from whole blood, collected in connection with sensitization to the hapten diphenylcyclopropenone (DPC). The V call is TRBV10-3, the J call TRBJ1-1; D is unresolved. The CDR3 loop reads CAISDGIQAFF. The DNA for the CDR3 is TGTGCCATCAGTGATGGGATTCAAGCTTTCTTT.